This section outlines one T cell receptor (beta chain) sequence together with its context. What it binds is not known. These data originate in a study of T cell responses to AZD1222 COVID-19 vaccine. The wider study: Second-dose schedules of about 4 or about 12 weeks were combined.

V shed 1 base, J shed 10 bases, and the junction held 0 bases outside the gene matches. Germline lookup yields CDR1 MNHNS and CDR2 SASEGT. The CDR3 totals 14 residues. The study's findings and limits: Epitopes outside B.1.351 and B.1.1.7 mutated regions reportedly drew nearly half of spike TCRs.

Profiled with immunoSEQ multiplex PCR; TCRdb holds only in-frame clones, not every one. The sample has some 160,000 clones, less than 95% seen once; the top ten hold about 4.5%. The TCR sequence derives from an adult in good health. The rearrangement joins TRBV6-1 to TRBJ1-6; 11 nucleotides line up with TRBD1. The source material was peripheral blood, sampled on day 0 of AZD1222 vaccination. The chain's CDR3 is CASSEGTGGSPLHF. The CDR3, as DNA: TGTGCCAGCAGTGAAGGGACAGGGGGCTCACCCCTCCACTTT.